This T cell receptor (beta chain) was recorded in a study of cytomegalovirus exposure and HLA in healthy donors. About the research overall: In an earlier analysis, almost 120 million unique TCR beta sequences were found from some 180 million T cells. Study results and caveats: Clonal expansion, a later analysis showed, was greater in HLA-associated TCR beta chains than in equally common others. Later, an analysis found that common viral pathogens appeared to be linked with several of the most significant clusters. Across donors, most TCRs were seen rarely, yet some public ones were widespread.

CDR3 length: 15 residues. The germline V gene encodes CDR1 LNHDA and CDR2 SQIVND (reference sequence). V gave up 4 bases and J gave up 3 bases, with 13 bases separating them. In the case of this clone: Its antigen remains unidentified.

PCR amplification relied on 60 Vbeta primers (plus 13 Jbeta primers). Produced via immunoSEQ multiplex PCR; TCRdb's table is partial and in-frame only. The sample yields roughly 130,000 clones, around 59% seen once. The chain uses TRBV19 and TRBJ1-5, with D perhaps TRBD1 (6 bases). The TCR comes from a male donor in good health and CMV-seronegative. The sequenced sample was PBMCs. The CDR3 region is CASSTRQASNQPQHF. CDR3 DNA sequence: TGTGCCAGTAGTACCCGACAGGCCTCCAATCAGCCCCAGCATTTT.